These 5 T cell receptor beta chains share one sample of origin, sequenced in a study of radiation and T cells in renal cell carcinoma (dated by TCRdb to 2019 to 2021). The time point label here, explained by the study, means: tumor resected at nephrectomy. According to the study, the label for this sample's treatment or condition signals: 15 Gy SBRT to primary tumor, nephrectomy 4 weeks later. The protocol used for the library was the immunoSEQ multiplex PCR assay. TCRdb stores this immuneACCESS table with in-frame sequences only. Part of the clones is absent; in the studies checked, under half of the shortfall reflects unresolved V genes, and no reason is known for the rest. This sample is represented by about 9,300 clones; 63% of them were singletons. The top ten clonotypes cover around 16% of the sample. Sequencing used tumor tissue, obtained from a patient whose treatment included radiotherapy and nephrectomy. The receptors were sampled from a woman aged 45-65 years with renal cell carcinoma.

This CDR3 reads CASSFPLGGGGNGEQFF. DNA of the CDR3: TGTGCCAGCAGTTTTCCCCTAGGGGGCGGGGGGAACGGTGAGCAGTTCTTC. This chain uses TRBV28 with TRBJ2-1; D is possibly TRBD2 (8 bases). CDR1 and CDR2 (germline): MDHEN, SYDVKM. Trimming cost V 3 bases and J 9 bases, with 24 bases left between them. The CDR3 runs 17 residues.

The rearrangement joins TRBV4-3 to TRBJ2-5, with unresolved D. Germline V gene sequence: CDR1 LGHNA, CDR2 YSLEER. The CDR3 totals 13 residues. Trimming took off 6 bases at V and 3 bases at J, with 11 bases between the two ends. The CDR3 protein is CASRHTSEETQYF. DNA of the CDR3: TGCGCCAGCAGACATACCTCAGAAGAGACCCAGTACTTC.

V and J are TRBV6-6 and TRBJ1-5; a weak D match, TRBD1 (5 bases). The CDR3 consists of 12 residues. Trimming pared 11 bases from V and 3 bases from J, leaving 11 bases between. Germline CDR1 reads MNHNY; CDR2 reads SVGAGI (reference sequence). CDR3 in DNA: TGTGCCGCCGGGGGTTACAATCAGCCCCAGCATTTT. It yields the protein CAAGGYNQPQHF.

The J gene is TRBJ1-5, the V gene TRBV9; TRBD1 aligns across 7 bases. CDR1 and CDR2 (germline): SGDLS, YYNGEE. Germline trimming cut 3 bases from V and 4 bases from J; bases unmatched to any gene: 4. CDR3 length equals 14 residues. In DNA, the CDR3 is TGTGCCAGCAGCGGACAGGGTCGGAATCAGCCCCAGCATTTT. This gives the protein CASSGQGRNQPQHF.

The rearrangement links TRBV4-3 to TRBJ2-1, with TRBD2 matching 8 bases. CDR3 length equals 17 residues. Germline V lookup: CDR1 LGHNA, CDR2 YSLEER. The trim removed 1 base at V and 9 bases at J, leaving 14 bases unmatched. The chain's CDR3 is CASSQAFPSGLRGEQFF. The DNA of the CDR3 is TGCGCCAGCAGCCAAGCCTTTCCTAGCGGGCTTAGGGGTGAGCAGTTCTTC.